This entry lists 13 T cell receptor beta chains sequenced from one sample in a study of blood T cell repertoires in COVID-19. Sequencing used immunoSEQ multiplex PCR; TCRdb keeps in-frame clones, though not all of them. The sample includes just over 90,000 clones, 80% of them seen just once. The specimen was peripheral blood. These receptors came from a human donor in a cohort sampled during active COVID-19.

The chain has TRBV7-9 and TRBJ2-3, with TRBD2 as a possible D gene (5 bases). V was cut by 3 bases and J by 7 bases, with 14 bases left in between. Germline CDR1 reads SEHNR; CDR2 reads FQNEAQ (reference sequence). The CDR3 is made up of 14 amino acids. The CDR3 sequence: CASSFEGAIHTQYF. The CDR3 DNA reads TGTGCCAGCAGCTTCGAGGGTGCCATACATACGCAGTATTTT.

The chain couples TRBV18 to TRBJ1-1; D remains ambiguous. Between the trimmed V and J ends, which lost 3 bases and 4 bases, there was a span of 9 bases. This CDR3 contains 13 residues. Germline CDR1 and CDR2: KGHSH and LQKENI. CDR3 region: CASSPVERTEAFF. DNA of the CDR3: TGTGCCAGCTCACCTGTGGAGCGCACTGAAGCTTTCTTT. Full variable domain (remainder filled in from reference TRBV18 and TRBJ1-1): NAGVMQNPRHLVRRRGQEARLRCSPMKGHSHVYWYRQLPEEGLKFMVYLQKENIIDESGMPKERFSAEFPKEGPSILRIQQVVRGDSAAYFCASSPVERTEAFFGQGTRLTVV.

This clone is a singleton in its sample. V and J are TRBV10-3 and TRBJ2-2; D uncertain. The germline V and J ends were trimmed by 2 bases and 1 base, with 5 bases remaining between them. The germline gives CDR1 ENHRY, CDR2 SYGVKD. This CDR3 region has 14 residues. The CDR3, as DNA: TGTGCCATCAGTGAGACAATGAACACCGGGGAGCTGTTTTTT. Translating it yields CAISETMNTGELFF.

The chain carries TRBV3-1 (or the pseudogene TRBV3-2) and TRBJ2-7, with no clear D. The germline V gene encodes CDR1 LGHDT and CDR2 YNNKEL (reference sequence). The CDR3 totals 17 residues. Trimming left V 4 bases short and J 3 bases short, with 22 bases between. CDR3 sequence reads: CASSRTSNGLVGYEQYF. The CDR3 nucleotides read TGTGCCAGCAGCCGCACATCCAATGGCCTAGTGGGCTACGAGCAGTACTTC.

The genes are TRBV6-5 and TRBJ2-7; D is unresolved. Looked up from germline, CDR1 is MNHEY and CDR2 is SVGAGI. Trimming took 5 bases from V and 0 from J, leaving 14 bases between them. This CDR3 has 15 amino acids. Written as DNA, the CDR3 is TGTGCCAGCAGTCCTGTCGCGCATCGCTCCTACGAGCAGTACTTC. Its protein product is CASSPVAHRSYEQYF.

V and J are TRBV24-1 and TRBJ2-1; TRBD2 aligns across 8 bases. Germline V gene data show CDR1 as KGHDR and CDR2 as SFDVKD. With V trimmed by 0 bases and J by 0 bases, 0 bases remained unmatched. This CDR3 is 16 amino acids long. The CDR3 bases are TGTGCCACCAGTGATTTGCGGGGGGGCTCCTACAATGAGCAGTTCTTC. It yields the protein CATSDLRGGSYNEQFF.

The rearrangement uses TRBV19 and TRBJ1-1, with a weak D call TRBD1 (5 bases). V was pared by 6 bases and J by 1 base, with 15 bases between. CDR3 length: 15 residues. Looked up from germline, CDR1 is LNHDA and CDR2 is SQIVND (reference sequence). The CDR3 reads CASRTEWGENTEAFF. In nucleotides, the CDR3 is TGTGCCAGTAGAACAGAGTGGGGGGAGAACACTGAAGCTTTCTTT.

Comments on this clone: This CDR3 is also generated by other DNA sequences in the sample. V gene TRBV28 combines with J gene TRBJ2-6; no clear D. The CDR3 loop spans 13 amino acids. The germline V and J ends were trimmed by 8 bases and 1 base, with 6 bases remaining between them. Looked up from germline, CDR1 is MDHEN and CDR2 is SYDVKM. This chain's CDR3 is CASRLSGANVLTF. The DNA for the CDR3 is TGTGCCAGCCGTCTTTCTGGGGCCAACGTCCTGACTTTC.

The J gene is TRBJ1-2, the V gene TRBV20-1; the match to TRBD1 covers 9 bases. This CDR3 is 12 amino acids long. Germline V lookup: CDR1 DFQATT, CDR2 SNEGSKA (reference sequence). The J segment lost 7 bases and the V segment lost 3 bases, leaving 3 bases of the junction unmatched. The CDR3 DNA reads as TGCAGTGCTAGTGGGGACAGGGCTGGCTACACCTTC. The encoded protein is CSASGDRAGYTF.

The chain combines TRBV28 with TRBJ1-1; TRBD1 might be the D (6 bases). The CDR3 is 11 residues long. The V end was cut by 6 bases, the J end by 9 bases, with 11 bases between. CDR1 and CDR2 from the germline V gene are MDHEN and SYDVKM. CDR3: CASSLGQKAFF. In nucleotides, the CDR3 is TGTGCCAGCAGCCTCGGACAGAAAGCTTTCTTT.

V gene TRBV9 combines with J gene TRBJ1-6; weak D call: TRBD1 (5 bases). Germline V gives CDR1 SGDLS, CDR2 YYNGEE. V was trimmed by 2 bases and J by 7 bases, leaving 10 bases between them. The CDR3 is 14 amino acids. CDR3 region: CASSVTVGNSPLHF. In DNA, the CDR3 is TGTGCCAGCAGCGTGACAGTAGGCAATTCACCCCTCCACTTT. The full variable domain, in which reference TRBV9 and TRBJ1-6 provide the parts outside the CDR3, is DSGVTQTPKHLITATGQRVTLRCSPRSGDLSVYWYQQSLDQGLQFLIQYYNGEERAKGNILERFSAQQFPDLHSELNLSSLELGDSALYFCASSVTVGNSPLHFGNGTRLTVT.

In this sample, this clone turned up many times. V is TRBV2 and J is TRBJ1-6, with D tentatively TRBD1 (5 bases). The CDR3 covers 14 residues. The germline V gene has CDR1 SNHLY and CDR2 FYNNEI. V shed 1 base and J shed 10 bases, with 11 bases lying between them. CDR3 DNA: TGTGCCAGCAGTGAAGGGCAGGGCAGCTCACCCCTCCACTTT. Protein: CASSEGQGSSPLHF.

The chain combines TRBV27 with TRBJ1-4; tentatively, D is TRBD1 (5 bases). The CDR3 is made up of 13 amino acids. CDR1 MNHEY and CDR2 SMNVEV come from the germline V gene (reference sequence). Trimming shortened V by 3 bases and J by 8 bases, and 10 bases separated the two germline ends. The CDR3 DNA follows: TGTGCCAGCAGTTTTAGGGGCGGAGAAAAACTGTTTTTT. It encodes CASSFRGGEKLFF.